This is a list of T cell receptor beta chains from one sample in a study of technical replicates of blood from several donors. The method was immunoSEQ multiplex PCR; TCRdb's version includes in-frame clones alone and lacks a portion of them. The sample lists under 95,000 clones; about 94% were seen once. Sequenced material: T cells isolated from PBMCs. The source of these receptors is a human donor in good health. Both conserved end residues are part of each CDR3. The D gene is left open where the match is weak. Size is stated for part of the rows, as once, few or many counts, or as a class when the clone is expanded.

cdr3_length: 15; d_call: TRBD1; j_call: TRBJ1-4; v_call: TRBV5-5; clone_size: -; cdr3_nt: TGTGCCAGCAGCCTAGTCATCTCGACAGGGGATAAACTGTTTTTT; cdr3_aa: CASSLVISTGDKLFF
cdr3_length: 16; d_call: TRBD2; j_call: TRBJ2-1; v_call: TRBV27; clone_size: -; cdr3_nt: TGTGCCAGCAGCCTGGCTAGCGGTAGGTCCTACAATGAGCAGTTCTTC; cdr3_aa: CASSLASGRSYNEQFF
cdr3_length: 14; d_call: TRBD2; j_call: TRBJ2-1; v_call: TRBV2; clone_size: -; cdr3_nt: TGTGCCAGCAGGGGGAGGGGTAGGTACAATGAGCAGTTCTTC; cdr3_aa: CASRGRGRYNEQFF
cdr3_length: 14; d_call: -; j_call: TRBJ1-1; v_call: TRBV5-1; clone_size: -; cdr3_nt: TGCGCCAGCAGCTTGGCAACAGGGAACACTGAAGCTTTCTTT; cdr3_aa: CASSLATGNTEAFF
cdr3_length: 15; d_call: -; j_call: TRBJ1-1; v_call: TRBV7-8; clone_size: once; cdr3_nt: TGTGCCAGCAGCTTAGAACGGGGATTGAACACTGAAGCTTTCTTT; cdr3_aa: CASSLERGLNTEAFF
cdr3_length: 16; d_call: -; j_call: TRBJ2-6; v_call: TRBV11-2; clone_size: -; cdr3_nt: TGTGCCAGCAGCCGGACAGCCGGCTCTGGGGCCAACGTCCTGACTTTC; cdr3_aa: CASSRTAGSGANVLTF
cdr3_length: 15; d_call: TRBD1; j_call: TRBJ1-5; v_call: TRBV19; clone_size: -; cdr3_nt: TGTGCCAGTAGTGCAACGGGACAGCCAAATCAGCCCCAGCATTTT; cdr3_aa: CASSATGQPNQPQHF
cdr3_length: 19; d_call: TRBD2; j_call: TRBJ2-1; v_call: TRBV9; clone_size: -; cdr3_nt: TGTGCCAGCAGCGTTGGTAGCGGGGGGTCCGGGCCCTATTACAATGAGCAGTTCTTC; cdr3_aa: CASSVGSGGSGPYYNEQFF
cdr3_length: 18; d_call: TRBD1; j_call: TRBJ2-3; v_call: TRBV7-3; clone_size: -; cdr3_nt: TGTGCCAGCAGCTTTACCGGGACAGGGCTTACTAGCACAGATACGCAGTATTTT; cdr3_aa: CASSFTGTGLTSTDTQYF
cdr3_length: 15; d_call: TRBD1; j_call: TRBJ1-2; v_call: TRBV9; clone_size: -; cdr3_nt: TGTGCCAGCACCAGGGGGACAGCTGAGCCCTATGGCTACACCTTC; cdr3_aa: CASTRGTAEPYGYTF
cdr3_length: 14; d_call: -; j_call: TRBJ2-5; v_call: TRBV4-1; clone_size: once; cdr3_nt: TGCGCCAGCAGCCTCATCCACTCCCAAGAGACCCAGTACTTC; cdr3_aa: CASSLIHSQETQYF
cdr3_length: 16; d_call: -; j_call: TRBJ2-2; v_call: TRBV14; clone_size: -; cdr3_nt: TGTGCCAGCAGCCAAGCTCTGTGGGCTGACACCGGGGAGCTGTTTTTT; cdr3_aa: CASSQALWADTGELFF
cdr3_length: 17; d_call: TRBD1; j_call: TRBJ1-3; v_call: TRBV5-1; clone_size: -; cdr3_nt: TGCGCCAGCAGCTTGTTCGGACAGGGGACTGCTGGAAACACCATATATTTT; cdr3_aa: CASSLFGQGTAGNTIYF
cdr3_length: 15; d_call: -; j_call: TRBJ2-1; v_call: TRBV19; clone_size: -; cdr3_nt: TGTGCCAGTAGTAACTCTTGGGGCCCTTCCAATGAGCAGTTCTTC; cdr3_aa: CASSNSWGPSNEQFF
cdr3_length: 14; d_call: TRBD1; j_call: TRBJ1-2; v_call: TRBV5-4; clone_size: -; cdr3_nt: TGTGCCAGCAGACGTACAGGGGGCGAATATGGCTACACCTTC; cdr3_aa: CASRRTGGEYGYTF
cdr3_length: 14; d_call: -; j_call: TRBJ2-5; v_call: TRBV27; clone_size: once; cdr3_nt: TGTGCCAGCAGTTTGGCGGGATTAGGGGAGACCCAGTACTTC; cdr3_aa: CASSLAGLGETQYF
cdr3_length: 16; d_call: TRBD2; j_call: TRBJ2-7; v_call: TRBV7-9; clone_size: -; cdr3_nt: TGTGCCAGCAGCCCTGAAAGGACTAGCGGGAGCCACGAGCAGTACTTC; cdr3_aa: CASSPERTSGSHEQYF
cdr3_length: 17; d_call: TRBD1; j_call: TRBJ2-5; v_call: TRBV11-2; clone_size: -; cdr3_nt: TGTGCCAGCAGCTTATTCGTTTTTGGACAGGAAAAAGAGACCCAGTACTTC; cdr3_aa: CASSLFVFGQEKETQYF
cdr3_length: 12; d_call: -; j_call: TRBJ1-5; v_call: TRBV7-8; clone_size: -; cdr3_nt: TGTGCCAGCATAAACGGAGGACAGCCCCAGCATTTT; cdr3_aa: CASINGGQPQHF
cdr3_length: 13; d_call: -; j_call: TRBJ1-3; v_call: TRBV7-9; clone_size: -; cdr3_nt: TGTGCCAGCAGCTTCACAGAAAGAAACACCATATATTTT; cdr3_aa: CASSFTERNTIYF